This T cell receptor (beta chain) stems from a study of a mutant IDH1 vaccine in newly diagnosed glioma. Points from the study as a whole: The vaccine induced immune responses, and these occurred in about 95% of patients. Apparently unrelated to pseudoprogression were changes in the top peripheral T cell clonotypes.

Germline CDR1 and CDR2: MGHRA and YSYEKL. J gave up 5 bases and V 3 bases, and 10 bases lay outside the gene matches. CDR3 length: 16 amino acids. TCRdb's table, derived via immunoSEQ multiplex PCR, lists solely in-frame clones and lacks some. Among around 64,000 clones, approximately 82% were seen once, and the ten largest hold approximately 4.4%. In the case of this clone: The antigen is not known.

Specified time point: baseline, week 1 (first vaccination visit). Stated treatment: pre-vaccination baseline after standard-of-care therapy. This receptor was identified in a woman aged 18-30 years with glioma. Some clones in this sample may be carry-over from other donors' samples. The chain has TRBV4-1 and TRBJ2-5; 9 nucleotides align to TRBD1. The specimen was peripheral blood mononuclear cells (PBMCs), collected from a glioma patient treated with radiotherapy, temozolomide or both. Written as DNA, the CDR3 is TGCGCCAGCAGCCATGTTACAGGGGGCGCTTCTGAGACCCAGTACTTC. Its translation is CASSHVTGGASETQYF.